This paragraph reports one T cell receptor beta chain. Its cognate antigen is unknown. Each cDNA molecule in the library carried unique molecular identifiers. TCRdb used MiXCR to reprocess the 5' RACE reads, holding one entry per CDR3 protein. The sample has about 140,000 distinct CDR3 sequences; over 3.5% are singletons. This sample is part of a study of human T cells and chemical hapten exposure. Whole-study context: How much TCR each sample yielded varied, mostly because pooled library volumes differed slightly. Findings of the study overall: No change in TCRs above 1 in 1000 frequency was produced by DPC sensitization.

Total RNA came from unfractionated whole blood. This TCR came from a female donor in good health.

This CDR3 reads CASSIGGDPVKKLFF. CDR3 nucleotides: TGTGCCAGTAGTATAGGTGGGGACCCTGTGAAGAAACTGTTTTTT. The chain recombines TRBV19 with TRBJ1-4, with D perhaps TRBD1 (5 bases). V was clipped by 1 base and J by 11 bases, with 17 bases between them. Germline loops: CDR1 LNHDA, CDR2 SQIVND (reference sequence). CDR3 length equals 15 residues.